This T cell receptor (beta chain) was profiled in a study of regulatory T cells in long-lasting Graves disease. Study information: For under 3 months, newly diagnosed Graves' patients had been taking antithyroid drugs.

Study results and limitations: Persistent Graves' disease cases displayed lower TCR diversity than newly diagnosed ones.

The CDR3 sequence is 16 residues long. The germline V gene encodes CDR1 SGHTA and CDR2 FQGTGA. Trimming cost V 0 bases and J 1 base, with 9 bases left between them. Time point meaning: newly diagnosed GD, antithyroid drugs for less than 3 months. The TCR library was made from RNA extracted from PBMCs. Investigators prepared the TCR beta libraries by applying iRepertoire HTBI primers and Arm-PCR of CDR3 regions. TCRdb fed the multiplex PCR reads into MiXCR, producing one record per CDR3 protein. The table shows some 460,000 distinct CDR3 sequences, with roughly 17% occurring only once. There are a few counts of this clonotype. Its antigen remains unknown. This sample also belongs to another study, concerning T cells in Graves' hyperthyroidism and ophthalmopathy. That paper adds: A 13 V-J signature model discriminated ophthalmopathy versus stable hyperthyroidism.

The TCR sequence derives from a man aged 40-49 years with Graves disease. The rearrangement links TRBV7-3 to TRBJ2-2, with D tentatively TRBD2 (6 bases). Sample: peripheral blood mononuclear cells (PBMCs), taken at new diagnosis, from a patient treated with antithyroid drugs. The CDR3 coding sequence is TGTGCCAGCAGCTTAACGGCTAGCGTGAACACCGGGGAGCTGTTTTTT. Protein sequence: CASSLTASVNTGELFF.